This TCR beta chain was captured in a study of low-dose radiotherapy and immunotherapy resistance in tumors. Overall study: On cycle 1 day 1, patients started four cycles of oral aspirin 300 mg daily. TRAV- and TRBV-specific primers primed first-strand cDNA, covering alpha and beta chains.

Time point given: after trial treatment. Described treatment: LDRT plus nivolumab, ipilimumab, low-dose cyclophosphamide and aspirin (RACIN trial). A roughly 22-cycle PCR with a constant-region primer and V-primer adapter amplified TCRs. Isolated mRNA underwent amplification by in vitro transcription. TCRdb fed the reads into MiXCR, producing one record per CDR3 protein. Here the sample spans roughly 48,000 distinct CDR3 sequences, around 34% being singletons. This clonotype is deemed medium-sized. V lost 7 bases and J lost 3, with 16 bases in between. CDR3 length: 15 residues. Looked up from germline, CDR1 is MDHEN and CDR2 is SYDVKM.

Sequenced material: PBMCs, taken after low-dose radiotherapy plus immunotherapy. The chain is built from TRBV28 and TRBJ2-1; tentative D call: TRBD2 (6 bases). The sequence derives from a male donor with rectosigmoid adenocarcinoma. CDR3 nucleotides: TGTGCCAGCACCATTTTCGGGACTGGCTACAATGAGCAGTTCTTC. Protein: CASTIFGTGYNEQFF.